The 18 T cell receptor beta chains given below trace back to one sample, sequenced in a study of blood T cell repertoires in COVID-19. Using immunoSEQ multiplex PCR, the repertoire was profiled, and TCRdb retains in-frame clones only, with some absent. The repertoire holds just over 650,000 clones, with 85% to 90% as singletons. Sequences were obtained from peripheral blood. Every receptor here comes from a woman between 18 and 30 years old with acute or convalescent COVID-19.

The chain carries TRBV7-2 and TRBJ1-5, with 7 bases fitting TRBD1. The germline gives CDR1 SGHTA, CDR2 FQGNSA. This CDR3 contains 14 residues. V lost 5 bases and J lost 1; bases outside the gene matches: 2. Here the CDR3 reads CASSQGQSNQPQHF. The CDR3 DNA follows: TGTGCCAGCAGCCAGGGACAGAGCAATCAGCCCCAGCATTTT. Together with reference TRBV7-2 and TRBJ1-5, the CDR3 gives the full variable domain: GAGVSQSPSNKVTEKGKDVELRCDPISGHTALYWYRQSLGQGLEFLIYFQGNSAPDKSGLPSDRFSAERTGGSVSTLTIQRTQQEDSAVYLCASSQGQSNQPQHFGDGTRLSIL.

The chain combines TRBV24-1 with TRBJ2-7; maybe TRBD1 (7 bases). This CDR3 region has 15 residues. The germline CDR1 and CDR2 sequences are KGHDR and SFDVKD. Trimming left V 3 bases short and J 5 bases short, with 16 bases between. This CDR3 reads CATSDPRGAGDEQYF. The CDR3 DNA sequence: TGTGCCACCAGTGATCCCAGGGGGGCAGGGGACGAGCAGTACTTC.

CDR3 bases: TGTGCCAGCAACAAACTACCAGGGGGACTGAACACTGAAGCTTTCTTT. It encodes CASNKLPGGLNTEAFF. The V call is TRBV27, the J call TRBJ1-1, with 7 bases matching TRBD1. Trimming at V came to 7 bases and at J to 0 bases, leaving 11 bases not matched to a gene. Germline-derived CDR1 and CDR2 are MNHEY and SMNVEV (reference sequence). This CDR3 comprises 16 residues.

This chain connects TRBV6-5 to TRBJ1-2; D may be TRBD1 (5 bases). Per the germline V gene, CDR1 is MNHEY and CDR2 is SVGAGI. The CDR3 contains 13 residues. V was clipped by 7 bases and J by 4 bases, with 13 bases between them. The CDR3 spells CASISGRGYGYTF. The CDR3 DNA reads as TGTGCCAGCATCTCAGGGAGGGGCTATGGCTACACCTTC.

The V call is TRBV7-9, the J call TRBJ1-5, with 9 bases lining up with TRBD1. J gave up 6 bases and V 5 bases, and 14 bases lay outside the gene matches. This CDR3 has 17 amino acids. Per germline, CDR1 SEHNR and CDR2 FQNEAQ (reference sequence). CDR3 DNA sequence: TGTGCCAGCAGCCCTTTAAGTTTGGGACAGGGCACTCAGCCCCAGCATTTT. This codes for CASSPLSLGQGTQPQHF.

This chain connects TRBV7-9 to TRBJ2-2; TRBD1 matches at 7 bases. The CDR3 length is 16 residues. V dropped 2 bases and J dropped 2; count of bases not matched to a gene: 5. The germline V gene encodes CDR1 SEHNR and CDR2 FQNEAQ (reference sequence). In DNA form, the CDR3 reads TGTGCCAGCAGCTTAACGGGACAGACCAACACCGGGGAGCTGTTTTTT. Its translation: CASSLTGQTNTGELFF.

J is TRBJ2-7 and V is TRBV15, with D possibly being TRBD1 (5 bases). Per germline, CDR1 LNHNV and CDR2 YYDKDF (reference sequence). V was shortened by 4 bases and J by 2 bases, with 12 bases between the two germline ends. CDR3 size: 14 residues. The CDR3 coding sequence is TGTGCCACCAGCAATCGACAGACAACCTACGAGCAGTACTTC. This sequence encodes CATSNRQTTYEQYF.

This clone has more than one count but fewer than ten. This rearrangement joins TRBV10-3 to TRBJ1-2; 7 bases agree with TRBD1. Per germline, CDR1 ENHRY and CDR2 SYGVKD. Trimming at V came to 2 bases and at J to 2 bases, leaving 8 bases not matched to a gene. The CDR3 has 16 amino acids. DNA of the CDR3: TGTGCCATCAGTGAGGGGACCGGGACAGACAACTATGGCTACACCTTC. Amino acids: CAISEGTGTDNYGYTF.

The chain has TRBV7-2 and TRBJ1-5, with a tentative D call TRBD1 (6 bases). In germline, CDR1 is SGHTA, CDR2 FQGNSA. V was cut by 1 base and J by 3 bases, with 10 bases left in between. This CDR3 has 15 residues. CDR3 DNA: TGTGCCAGCAGCTTAGATCGACAGGACAATCAGCCCCAGCATTTT. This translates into CASSLDRQDNQPQHF.

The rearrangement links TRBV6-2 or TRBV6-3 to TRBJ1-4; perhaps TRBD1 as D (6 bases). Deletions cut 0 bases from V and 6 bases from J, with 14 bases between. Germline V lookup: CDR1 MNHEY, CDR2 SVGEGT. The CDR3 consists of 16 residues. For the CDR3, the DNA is TGTGCCAGCAGTTACTCCCCCAAGGACAGTTATGAAAAACTGTTTTTT. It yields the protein CASSYSPKDSYEKLFF.

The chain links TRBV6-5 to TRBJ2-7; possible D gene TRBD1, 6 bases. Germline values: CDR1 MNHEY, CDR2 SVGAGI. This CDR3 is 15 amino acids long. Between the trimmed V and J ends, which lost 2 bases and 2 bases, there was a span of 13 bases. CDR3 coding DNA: TGTGCCAGCAGTTACAGGGGGAGTCTGACCTACGAGCAGTACTTC. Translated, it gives CASSYRGSLTYEQYF.

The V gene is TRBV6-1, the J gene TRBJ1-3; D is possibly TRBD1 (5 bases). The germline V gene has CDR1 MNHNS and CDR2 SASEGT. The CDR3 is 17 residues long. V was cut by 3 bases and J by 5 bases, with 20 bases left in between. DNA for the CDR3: TGTGCCAGCAGTGACACGGATGGGGTGGGGCCCCGAAACACCATATATTTT. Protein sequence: CASSDTDGVGPRNTIYF.

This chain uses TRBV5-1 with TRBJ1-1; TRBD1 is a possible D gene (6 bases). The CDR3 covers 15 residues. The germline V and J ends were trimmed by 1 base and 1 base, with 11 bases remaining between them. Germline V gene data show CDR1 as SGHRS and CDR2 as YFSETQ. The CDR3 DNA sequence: TGCGCCAGCAGCTTGACAGGGTCGGCGAACACTGAAGCTTTCTTT. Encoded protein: CASSLTGSANTEAFF.

CDR3 nucleotide sequence: TGTGCCAGCAGAGGACAGCCTTCACCCCTCCACTTT. Residues: CASRGQPSPLHF. The chain recombines TRBV6-5 with TRBJ1-6, with D possibly being TRBD1 (6 bases). The CDR3 is 12 amino acids. Per germline, CDR1 MNHEY and CDR2 SVGAGI. Trimming cost V 6 bases and J 9 bases, with 9 bases left between them.

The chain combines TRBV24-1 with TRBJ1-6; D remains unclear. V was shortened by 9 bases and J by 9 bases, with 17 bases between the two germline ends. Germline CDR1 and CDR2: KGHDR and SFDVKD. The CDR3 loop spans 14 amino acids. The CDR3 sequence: CATARAGAGSPLHF. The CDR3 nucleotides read TGTGCCACCGCAAGAGCCGGCGCAGGTTCACCCCTCCACTTT.

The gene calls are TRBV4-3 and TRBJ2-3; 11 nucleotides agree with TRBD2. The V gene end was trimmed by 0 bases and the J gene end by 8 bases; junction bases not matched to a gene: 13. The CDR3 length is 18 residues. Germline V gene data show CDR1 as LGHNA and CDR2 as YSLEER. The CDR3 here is CASSQDRAGTSGAATQYF. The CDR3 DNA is TGCGCCAGCAGCCAAGATCGAGCCGGGACTAGCGGCGCAGCTACGCAGTATTTT.

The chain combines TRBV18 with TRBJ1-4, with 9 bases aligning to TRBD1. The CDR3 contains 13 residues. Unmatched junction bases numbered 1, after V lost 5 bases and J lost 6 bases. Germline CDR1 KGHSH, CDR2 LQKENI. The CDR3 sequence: CASSRTGDEKLFF. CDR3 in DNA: TGTGCCAGCTCAAGGACAGGGGATGAAAAACTGTTTTTT.

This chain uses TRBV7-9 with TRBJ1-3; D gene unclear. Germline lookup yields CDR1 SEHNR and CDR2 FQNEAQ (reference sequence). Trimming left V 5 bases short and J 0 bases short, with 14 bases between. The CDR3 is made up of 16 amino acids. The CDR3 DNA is TGTGCCAGCAGCGCAGACTTCCAACTCTCTGGAAACACCATATATTTT. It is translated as CASSADFQLSGNTIYF.